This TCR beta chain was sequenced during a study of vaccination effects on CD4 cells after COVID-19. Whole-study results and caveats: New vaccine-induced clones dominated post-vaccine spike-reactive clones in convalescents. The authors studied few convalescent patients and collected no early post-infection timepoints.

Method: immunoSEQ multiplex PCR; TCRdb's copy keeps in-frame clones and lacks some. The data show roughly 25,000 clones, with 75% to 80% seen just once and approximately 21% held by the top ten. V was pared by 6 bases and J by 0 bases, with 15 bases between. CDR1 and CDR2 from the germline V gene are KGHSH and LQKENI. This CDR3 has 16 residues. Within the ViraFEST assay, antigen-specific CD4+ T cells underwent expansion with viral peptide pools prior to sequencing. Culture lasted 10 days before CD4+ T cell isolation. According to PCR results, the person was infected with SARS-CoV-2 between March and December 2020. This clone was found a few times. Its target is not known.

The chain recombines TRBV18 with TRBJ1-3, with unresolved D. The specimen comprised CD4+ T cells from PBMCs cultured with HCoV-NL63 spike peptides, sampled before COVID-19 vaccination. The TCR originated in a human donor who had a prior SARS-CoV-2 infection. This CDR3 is CASSRLASSSGNTIYF. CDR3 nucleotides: TGTGCCAGCTCGCGCCTCGCCTCATCCTCTGGAAACACCATATATTTT.